Below, 16 T cell receptor beta chains from the same sample are listed, as sequenced in a study of beta chain features in type 1 diabetes. Reverse transcribing all isolated RNA meant expressed TCRB transcripts were sequenced. Using immunoSEQ multiplex PCR, the repertoire was profiled, and TCRdb retains in-frame clones only, with some absent. The sample contains 150,000 or so clones, approximately 9.8% of which appear only once. The sequenced sample consisted of central memory CD4+ T cells from blood. The receptors were gathered from a woman aged 40 to 50 in good health.

This clone was counted between two and nine times. This sequence joins TRBV9 and TRBJ1-2; D remains unclear. The CDR3 sequence is 14 residues long. Trimming stripped 0 bases from V and 4 bases from J, with 10 bases between. Germline CDR1 and CDR2: SGDLS and YYNGEE. The CDR3 loop reads CASSVAEVSYGYTF. CDR3 nucleotide sequence: TGTGCCAGCAGCGTAGCTGAGGTCTCCTATGGCTACACCTTC.

This clone was counted between two and nine times. The rearrangement links TRBV6-5 to TRBJ1-2; 9 bases map to TRBD1. Trimming cost V 6 bases and J 5 bases; bases outside gene matches: 10. The CDR3 runs to 15 residues. Germline CDR1 reads MNHEY; CDR2 reads SVGAGI. The CDR3 coding sequence is TGTGCCAGCAGATGGGCCCTACAGGGGGCATATGGCTACACCTTC. As protein: CASRWALQGAYGYTF.

This clone showed up just a few times. CDR3 in amino acids: CASSDLTAGANVLTF. The CDR3 nucleotides are TGTGCCAGCAGTGACCTGACAGCTGGGGCCAACGTCCTGACTTTC. This chain joins TRBV6-4 and TRBJ2-6, with TRBD1 as a possible D gene (5 bases). V was pared by 2 bases and J by 2 bases, with 7 bases between. Germline-derived CDR1 and CDR2 are MRHNA and SNTAGT. The CDR3 runs to 15 residues.

V and J are TRBV2 and TRBJ2-1; 7 nucleotides match TRBD2. V lost 4 bases to trimming and J lost 1 base; unmatched junction nucleotides: 1. Germline loops: CDR1 SNHLY, CDR2 FYNNEI. The CDR3 runs to 14 residues. This CDR3 is CASSAGGSYNEQFF. The CDR3 DNA reads TGTGCCAGCAGTGCGGGGGGTTCCTACAATGAGCAGTTCTTC.

The chain couples TRBV5-3 to TRBJ1-2; the match to TRBD1 covers 7 bases. TRBV5-3 carries the ORF label, with uncertain function. The CDR3 is 14 residues long. V shed 3 bases, J shed 1 base, and the junction held 3 bases outside the gene matches. CDR3 sequence: CARSWTGGNYGYTF. The CDR3 coding sequence is TGTGCCAGAAGCTGGACAGGAGGTAACTATGGCTACACCTTC.

The chain is built from TRBV2 and TRBJ2-5, with 11 nucleotides matching TRBD2. J gave up 5 bases and V 7 bases, and 9 bases lay outside the gene matches. CDR3 size: 15 residues. Germline V CDR1 and CDR2: SNHLY, FYNNEI. The CDR3 loop reads CASKPSGGPGETQYF. CDR3 in DNA: TGTGCCAGCAAGCCTAGCGGGGGGCCAGGGGAGACCCAGTACTTC. Together with reference TRBV2 and TRBJ2-5, the CDR3 gives the full variable domain: EPEVTQTPSHQVTQMGQEVILRCVPISNHLYFYWYRQILGQKVEFLVSFYNNEISEKSEIFDDQFSVERPDGSNFTLKIRSTKLEDSAMYFCASKPSGGPGETQYFGPGTRLLVL.

The sample holds many counts of this clone. The rearrangement uses TRBV10-3 and TRBJ2-1; D might be TRBD2 (5 bases). From germline, CDR1 is ENHRY and CDR2 SYGVKD. Trimming cost V 6 bases and J 8 bases, with 11 bases left between them. CDR3 size: 12 residues. DNA for the CDR3: TGTGCCATCAGGGATGAGGGCGATGAGCAGTTCTTC. This sequence encodes CAIRDEGDEQFF.

This clone was observed a few times. The V and J genes are TRBV19 and TRBJ2-5; D not certain. Trimming shortened V by 6 bases and J by 4 bases, and 12 bases separated the two germline ends. Germline values: CDR1 LNHDA, CDR2 SQIVND (reference sequence). There are 13 residues in the CDR3. The CDR3 here is CASRLGYGETQYF. The CDR3 nucleotides are TGTGCCAGTAGGCTGGGCTACGGAGAGACCCAGTACTTC.

In its sample, this clone was seen a few times. V is TRBV7-2 and J is TRBJ2-7; TRBD1 is a possible D gene (6 bases). From germline, CDR1 is SGHTA and CDR2 FQGNSA. The CDR3 totals 15 residues. Trimming took 6 bases from V and 7 from J, leaving 22 bases between them. The CDR3 region has the DNA TGTGCCAGCAGGTTGGGGGCCCTAAGCTCGGGGGAGCAGTACTTC. Protein sequence: CASRLGALSSGEQYF.

This clone was observed a handful of times. The rearrangement uses TRBV5-1 and TRBJ2-5; the D gene is possibly TRBD2 (6 bases). Per the germline V gene, CDR1 is SGHRS and CDR2 is YFSETQ. The CDR3 loop spans 14 amino acids. The V gene lost 6 bases and the J gene lost 2 bases, with 14 bases spanning the gap. CDR3 sequence reads: CASTQSGTQETQYF. CDR3 sequence (DNA): TGCGCCAGCACCCAATCGGGGACTCAAGAGACCCAGTACTTC.

The chain couples TRBV10-3 to TRBJ2-2; no definite D call. V was cut by 4 bases and J by 1 base, with 4 bases left in between. CDR1 and CDR2 from the germline V gene are ENHRY and SYGVKD. The CDR3 extends over 13 amino acids. For the CDR3, the DNA is TGTGCCATCAGTGCCGGGAACACCGGGGAGCTGTTTTTT. Residues: CAISAGNTGELFF.

The V call is TRBV9, the J call TRBJ2-3; TRBD1 agrees at 8 bases. The V and J ends lost 3 bases and 6 bases, in that order; junction bases with no gene match: 9. CDR3 length: 15 amino acids. The germline V gene encodes CDR1 SGDLS and CDR2 YYNGEE. CDR3 protein: CASSAGTGRGDTQYF. The DNA for the CDR3 is TGTGCCAGCAGCGCCGGGACAGGTAGGGGGGATACGCAGTATTTT.

This clone was picked up a small number of times. J is TRBJ2-1 and V is TRBV6-1; 7 nucleotides align to TRBD1. J was trimmed by 0 bases and V by 3 bases; bases with no gene match: 2. In germline, CDR1 is MNHNS, CDR2 SASEGT. This CDR3 spans 15 amino acids. The CDR3 DNA follows: TGTGCCAGCAGTGAGGACAGGAGCTCCTACAATGAGCAGTTCTTC. Its protein is CASSEDRSSYNEQFF.

The V gene is TRBV5-1, the J gene TRBJ2-2; D unresolved. The CDR3 is made up of 14 amino acids. Germline loops: CDR1 SGHRS, CDR2 YFSETQ. V lost 2 bases, J lost 5 bases, and 10 bases lay in between. The CDR3 reads CASSFSVLTGELFF. Here the CDR3 DNA reads TGCGCCAGCAGCTTCTCCGTTCTGACCGGGGAGCTGTTTTTT.

The rearrangement uses TRBV5-6 and TRBJ2-1; 8 nucleotides align to TRBD2. Germline loops: CDR1 SGHDT, CDR2 YYEEEE. V trimming: 0 bases; J trimming: 8 bases; junction bases outside the gene matches: 10. CDR3 length: 16 amino acids. The CDR3 DNA reads as TGTGCCAGCAGCTTGGCCCGGGGGGGCGGTTTTGATGAGCAGTTCTTC. It translates to CASSLARGGGFDEQFF.

This clone was seen a handful of times. The chain has TRBV27 and TRBJ2-6; D call uncertain. Trimming took off 5 bases at V and 1 base at J, with 15 bases between the two ends. CDR3 size: 17 residues. Germline CDR1 MNHEY, CDR2 SMNVEV (reference sequence). The CDR3 here is CASSPRSTRSGANVLTF. CDR3 DNA sequence: TGTGCCAGCAGTCCCAGGTCAACTCGGTCTGGGGCCAACGTCCTGACTTTC.